This TCR beta chain was identified during a study of T cells after yellow fever vaccination. Study findings and constraints: Subsequent booster samples again held most clones from primary vaccination (around 96% CD4, approximately 85% CD8). Researchers cautioned that FACS-sorted repertoires could harbor abundant clonotypes contaminating from the bulk population.

A note on this clonotype: Its antigen is unidentified.

TCRdb re-called the 5' RACE reads with MiXCR, one entry per CDR3 protein. The repertoire includes 550,000 or so distinct CDR3 sequences, 15% to 20% of them detected once, and roughly an eighth sits in the top ten. The germline gives CDR1 GTSNPN, CDR2 SVGIG (reference sequence). J lost 4 bases, V lost 1 base, and 3 bases had no gene match. The CDR3 totals 14 residues. The receptor was isolated from a man younger than 45 who received the YFV17D yellow fever vaccine. Sequenced here: PBMCs, sampled 15 days after the yellow fever booster vaccination. The genes are TRBV30 and TRBJ2-3; 9 positions agree with TRBD2. This CDR3 reads CAWSEGLASDTQYF. CDR3 nucleotides: TGTGCCTGGAGTGAGGGACTAGCATCAGATACGCAGTATTTT.